This TCR beta chain originates from a study of cytomegalovirus exposure and HLA in healthy donors. At the level of the study: Early released data comprised about 85 million unique TCRs from HLA-typed donors.

General study points: TCR beta V- and J-gene trimming, according to a later analysis, was linked to a missense DCLRE1C variant. Among the sequence variants, a highly shared cluster was likely an artifact of sequencing.

Germline lookup yields CDR1 MNHNS and CDR2 SASEGT. The CDR3 extends over 14 amino acids. Deletions cut 4 bases from V and 2 bases from J, with 12 bases between. Both 60 Vbeta primers and 13 Jbeta primers went into the PCR. Only in-frame clones appear in the TCRdb table, and some are missing; sequencing was by immunoSEQ multiplex PCR. Here the sample spans 140,000 to 150,000 clones, 65% to 80% being singletons. With regard to this clone: Its antigen is undetermined.

V usage is TRBV6-1 and J usage is TRBJ2-7; D perhaps matches TRBD2 (6 bases). The receptor was derived from a male donor in good health and CMV-seronegative. Sequenced: PBMCs. The CDR3 is CASSGGGAAYEQYF. For the CDR3, the DNA is TGTGCCAGCAGTGGAGGCGGGGCGGCCTACGAGCAGTACTTC.